The text below deals with one T cell receptor beta chain. The target antigen is unknown. This record comes from a study of graft-versus-host responses after intestinal transplantation. About the study: Tacrolimus plus steroids were given to all recipients for approximately 3 years, preceded by anti-thymocyte globulin induction.

Germline loops: CDR1 LNHDA, CDR2 SQIVND (reference sequence). This CDR3 has 14 amino acids. V dropped 5 bases and J dropped 9 bases, with 16 bases sitting between them. Sequencing used immunoSEQ multiplex PCR; TCRdb keeps in-frame clones, though not all of them. Among about 81,000 clones listed, 85% to 90% were seen once. The origin of this receptor is a human donor who received an intestinal transplant. The chain links TRBV19 to TRBJ2-2; D possibly corresponds to TRBD2 (6 bases). This specimen was unstimulated CD4+ T cells sorted from spleen or lymph node cells, taken before intestinal transplant. The CDR3 DNA follows: TGTGCCAGTAGTTTGGGGACTCCTGGAAGGGAGCTGTTTTTT. Translating it yields CASSLGTPGRELFF.